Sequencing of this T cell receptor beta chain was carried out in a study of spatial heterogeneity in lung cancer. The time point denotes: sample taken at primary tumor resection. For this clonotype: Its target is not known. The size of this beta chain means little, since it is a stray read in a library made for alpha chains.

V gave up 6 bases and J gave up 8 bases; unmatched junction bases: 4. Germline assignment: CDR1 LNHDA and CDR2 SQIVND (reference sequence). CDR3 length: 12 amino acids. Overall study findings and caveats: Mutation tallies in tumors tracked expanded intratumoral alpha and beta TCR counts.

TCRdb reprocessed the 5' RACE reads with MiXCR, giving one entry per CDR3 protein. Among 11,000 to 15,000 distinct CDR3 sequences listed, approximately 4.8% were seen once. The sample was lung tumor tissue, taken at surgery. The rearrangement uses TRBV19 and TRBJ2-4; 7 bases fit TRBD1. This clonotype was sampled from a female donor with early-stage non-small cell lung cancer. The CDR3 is CASRRQGDIQYF. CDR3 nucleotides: TGTGCCAGTAGGCGACAGGGTGACATTCAGTACTTC. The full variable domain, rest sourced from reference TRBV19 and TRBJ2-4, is DGGITQSPKYLFRKEGQNVTLSCEQNLNHDAMYWYRQDPGQGLRLIYYSQIVNDFQKGDIAEGYSVSREKKESFPLTVTSAQKNPTAFYLCASRRQGDIQYFGAGTRLSVL.